These 13 T cell receptor beta chains were all obtained from the same sample, sequenced in a study of OX40 agonist ivuxolimab in advanced cancers. The data were produced by immunoSEQ multiplex PCR, yet TCRdb's version contains in-frame clones alone and is incomplete. The sample lists some 35,000 clones, about 80% occurring once. The specimen was CD4+ or CD8+ T cells sorted from blood, collected in a trial of the OX40 agonist ivuxolimab. The origin of the receptors is an adult with an advanced solid tumor such as melanoma, head and neck, liver or kidney cancer.

The V call is TRBV27, the J call TRBJ1-4; a possible D gene is TRBD1 (5 bases). The CDR3 covers 15 residues. The V gene lost 6 bases and the J gene lost 3 bases, with 14 bases spanning the gap. Germline values: CDR1 MNHEY, CDR2 SMNVEV (reference sequence). The CDR3 DNA reads TGTGCCAGCAGCCCCCAGGAAGGGGCTAATGAAAAACTGTTTTTT. This sequence encodes CASSPQEGANEKLFF.

V usage is TRBV19 and J usage is TRBJ2-2; TRBD1 is a possible D gene (5 bases). Between the trimmed V and J ends, which lost 3 bases and 2 bases, there was a span of 10 bases. CDR3 size: 15 residues. CDR1 is LNHDA and CDR2 is SQIVND in the germline V gene (reference sequence). CDR3 nucleotide sequence: TGTGCCAGTAGTATCCTAACAGGAAACACCGGGGAGCTGTTTTTT. Translation: CASSILTGNTGELFF.

The chain has TRBV7-9 and TRBJ1-2, with no clear D. Germline values: CDR1 SEHNR, CDR2 FQNEAQ (reference sequence). The CDR3 consists of 14 residues. Trimming took off 6 bases at V and 8 bases at J, with 19 bases between the two ends. The CDR3, as DNA: TGTGCCAGCAGTTCGGAGTCCCGGCGGGGAGGCTACACCTTC. Its protein product is CASSSESRRGGYTF.

There are a few counts of this clone. The chain is built from TRBV7-9 and TRBJ1-1; possibly TRBD1 for D (6 bases). This CDR3 has 14 residues. V shed 5 bases and J shed 10 bases, with 20 bases lying between them. Germline CDR1 reads SEHNR; CDR2 reads FQNEAQ (reference sequence). Written as DNA, the CDR3 is TGTGCCAGCAGCCCCAAGGGACAACCAGGGATAGCTTTCTTT. It codes for CASSPKGQPGIAFF.

The chain employs TRBV9 and TRBJ2-7; possible D gene TRBD1, 6 bases. Germline CDR1 reads SGDLS; CDR2 reads YYNGEE. This CDR3 has 17 residues. Trimming stripped 2 bases from V and 1 base from J, with 19 bases between. The CDR3 reads CASSVSETGFFSYEQYF. The CDR3 region has the DNA TGTGCCAGCAGCGTTAGTGAGACAGGTTTTTTTTCCTACGAGCAGTACTTC. The full variable domain, in which reference TRBV9 and TRBJ2-7 provide the parts outside the CDR3, is DSGVTQTPKHLITATGQRVTLRCSPRSGDLSVYWYQQSLDQGLQFLIQYYNGEERAKGNILERFSAQQFPDLHSELNLSSLELGDSALYFCASSVSETGFFSYEQYFGPGTRLTVT.

This chain links TRBV5-5 with TRBJ1-1, with 8 positions matching TRBD1. V dropped 4 bases and J dropped 11; count of bases not matched to a gene: 13. The CDR3 runs to 14 residues. The germline CDR1 and CDR2 sequences are SGHKS and YYEKEE (reference sequence). CDR3 sequence reads: CASSNWGTGIGAFF. DNA for the CDR3: TGTGCCAGCAGCAACTGGGGGACAGGCATAGGGGCTTTCTTT.

V is TRBV11-2 and J is TRBJ2-7, with 7 bases fitting TRBD2. The CDR3 covers 16 residues. Germline trimming cut 3 bases from V and 0 bases from J; bases unmatched to any gene: 8. Germline CDR1 reads SGHAT; CDR2 reads FQNNGV. CDR3 loop: CASSLGGDLHSYEQYF. CDR3 coding DNA: TGTGCCAGCAGCTTGGGGGGGGACTTGCACTCCTACGAGCAGTACTTC.

In this sample, this clone turned up once. This chain uses TRBV28 with TRBJ1-1; D possibly corresponds to TRBD1 (5 bases). The V end lost 5 bases, the J end lost 4 bases, and 17 bases lay between the germline ends. Germline loops: CDR1 MDHEN, CDR2 SYDVKM. The CDR3 length is 15 residues. CDR3 sequence: CASSILSEGSTEAFF. In DNA, the CDR3 is TGTGCCAGCAGTATTTTGTCTGAGGGGAGCACTGAAGCTTTCTTT. The complete variable domain, with remaining parts taken from reference TRBV28 and TRBJ1-1, reads DVKVTQSSRYLVKRTGEKVFLECVQDMDHENMFWYRQDPGLGLRLIYFSYDVKMKEKGDIPEGYSVSREKKERFSLILESASTNQTSMYLCASSILSEGSTEAFFGQGTRLTVV.

This clone was detected once. The chain carries TRBV11-3 and TRBJ2-7; D is perhaps TRBD1 or TRBD2 (5 bases each). Deletions cut 5 bases from V and 4 bases from J, with 18 bases between. The germline V gene encodes CDR1 SGHNT and CDR2 YENEEA. The CDR3 runs 15 residues. CDR3 nucleotide sequence: TGTGCCAGCAGCCCACGGCGTCTAGGGGAGTACGAGCAGTACTTC. Protein product: CASSPRRLGEYEQYF.

The genes are TRBV9 and TRBJ2-5; the D is unclear. The length of the CDR3 is 13 residues. With 0 bases removed from V and 4 bases from J, the gap between germline ends came to 7 bases. Looked up from germline, CDR1 is SGDLS and CDR2 is YYNGEE. The CDR3 DNA reads TGTGCCAGCAGCGTAGTGCCAGGAGAGACCCAGTACTTC. Translation: CASSVVPGETQYF.

J is TRBJ1-2 and V is TRBV5-4; TRBD1 aligns across 7 bases. The CDR3 is 17 amino acids. Germline CDR1 reads SGHNT; CDR2 reads YYREEE (reference sequence). The junction had 16 bases not matched to a gene; V was cut back by 4 bases and J by 4 bases. The CDR3 is CASSDEEFAGGFYGYTF. In DNA, the CDR3 is TGTGCCAGCAGCGACGAGGAATTTGCAGGGGGGTTCTATGGCTACACCTTC. Variable domain in full (rest from reference TRBV5-4 and TRBJ1-2): ETGVTQSPTHLIKTRGQQVTLRCSSQSGHNTVSWYQQALGQGPQFIFQYYREEENGRGNFPPRFSGLQFPNYSSELNVNALELDDSALYLCASSDEEFAGGFYGYTFGSGTRLTVV.

The genes are TRBV6-9 and TRBJ1-1; TRBD1 is a possible D gene (6 bases). CDR1 MNHGY and CDR2 SVAAGI come from the germline V gene. This CDR3 has 13 residues. The V gene lost 6 bases and the J gene lost 1 base, with 9 bases spanning the gap. The CDR3 nucleotides read TGTGCCAGCAGCCAGACAGGGAACACTGAAGCTTTCTTT. As protein: CASSQTGNTEAFF.

The chain links TRBV27 to TRBJ2-7; no clear D. The germline V gene encodes CDR1 MNHEY and CDR2 SMNVEV (reference sequence). V lost 1 base and J lost 1, with 5 bases in between. The CDR3 covers 13 residues. CDR3 bases: TGTGCCAGCAGTTTATGGTCTTCCTACGAGCAGTACTTC. Encoded protein: CASSLWSSYEQYF.